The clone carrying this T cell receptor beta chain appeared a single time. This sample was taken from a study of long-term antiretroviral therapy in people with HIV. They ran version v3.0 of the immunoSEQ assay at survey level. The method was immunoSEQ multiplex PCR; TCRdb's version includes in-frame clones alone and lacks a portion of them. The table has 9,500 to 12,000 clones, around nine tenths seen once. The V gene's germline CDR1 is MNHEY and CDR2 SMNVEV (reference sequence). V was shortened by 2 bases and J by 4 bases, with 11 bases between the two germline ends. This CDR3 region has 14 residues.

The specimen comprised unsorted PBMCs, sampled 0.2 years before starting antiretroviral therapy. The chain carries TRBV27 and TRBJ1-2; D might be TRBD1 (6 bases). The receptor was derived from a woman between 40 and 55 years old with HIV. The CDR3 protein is CASSLGGHAYGYTF. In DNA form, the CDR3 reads TGTGCCAGCAGTTTAGGGGGCCACGCCTATGGCTACACCTTC.